The source of this T cell receptor beta chain is a study of cytomegalovirus exposure and HLA in healthy donors. With 60 Vbeta and 13 Jbeta primers, the PCR was carried out. Sequencing used immunoSEQ multiplex PCR; TCRdb keeps in-frame clones, though not all of them. The table includes roughly 120,000 clones, roughly 83% detected once. Germline CDR1 is SGHDN and CDR2 is FVKESK. The CDR3 is made up of 14 amino acids. V gave up 1 base and J gave up 8 bases, with 12 bases separating them. J is TRBJ2-1 and V is TRBV14; D remains unclear. Sequenced: PBMCs. This receptor was obtained from a woman aged 18-29 years in good health and CMV-seropositive. The CDR3 reads CASSQVVRLDEQFF. CDR3 bases: TGTGCCAGCAGCCAAGTGGTCCGATTAGATGAGCAGTTCTTC.